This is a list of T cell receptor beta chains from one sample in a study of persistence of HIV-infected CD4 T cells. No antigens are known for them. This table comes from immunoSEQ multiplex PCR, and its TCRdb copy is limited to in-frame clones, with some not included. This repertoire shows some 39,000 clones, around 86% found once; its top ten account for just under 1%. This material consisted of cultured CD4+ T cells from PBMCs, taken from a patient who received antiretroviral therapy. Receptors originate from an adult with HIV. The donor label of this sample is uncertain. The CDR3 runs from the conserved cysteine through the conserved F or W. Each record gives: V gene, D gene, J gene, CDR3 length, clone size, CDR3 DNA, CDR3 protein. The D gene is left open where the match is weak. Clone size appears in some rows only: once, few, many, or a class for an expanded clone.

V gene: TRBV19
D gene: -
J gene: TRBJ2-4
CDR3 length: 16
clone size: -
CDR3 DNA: TGTGCCAGTAGTATAGTGGGCGCAAGGGGCGCAGGCATTCAGTACTTC
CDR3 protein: CASSIVGARGAGIQYF

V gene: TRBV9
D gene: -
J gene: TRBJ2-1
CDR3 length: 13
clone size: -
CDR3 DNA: TGTGCCAGCAGCTTTAGCTCCTACAATGAGCAGTTCTTC
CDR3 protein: CASSFSSYNEQFF

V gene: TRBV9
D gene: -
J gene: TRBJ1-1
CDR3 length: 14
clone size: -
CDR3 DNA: TGTGCCAGCAGCGTAGCAGGGAGGGGAACTGAAGCTTTCTTT
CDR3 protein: CASSVAGRGTEAFF

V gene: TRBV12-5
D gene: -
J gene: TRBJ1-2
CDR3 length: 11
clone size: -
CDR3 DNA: TGTGCTAGTGGTTCGAACAGGGTGTACACCTTC
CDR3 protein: CASGSNRVYTF

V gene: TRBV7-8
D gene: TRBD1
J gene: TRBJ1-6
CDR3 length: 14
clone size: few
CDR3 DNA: TGTGCCAGCAGTTACAGGGGGGCTTTGTCACCCCTCCACTTT
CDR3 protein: CASSYRGALSPLHF

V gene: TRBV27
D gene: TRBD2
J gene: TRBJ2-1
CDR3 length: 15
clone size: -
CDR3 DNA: TGTGCCAGCAGTCCCGGGACTAGCGGGGGGCCCGAGCAGTTCTTC
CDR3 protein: CASSPGTSGGPEQFF

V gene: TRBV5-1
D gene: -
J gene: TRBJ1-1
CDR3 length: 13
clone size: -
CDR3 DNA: TGCGCCAGCAGCGGAGCGTGGGGGACTGAAGCTTTCTTT
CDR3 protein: CASSGAWGTEAFF

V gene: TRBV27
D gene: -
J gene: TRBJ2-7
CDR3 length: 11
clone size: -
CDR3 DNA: TGTGCCAGCAGTCAAGGGATCGAGCAGTACTTC
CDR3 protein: CASSQGIEQYF

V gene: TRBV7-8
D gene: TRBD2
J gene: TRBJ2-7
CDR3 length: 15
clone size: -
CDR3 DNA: TGTGCCAGCAGTGCCGCTAGCGGGGGGGGTTACGAGCAGTACTTC
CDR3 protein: CASSAASGGGYEQYF

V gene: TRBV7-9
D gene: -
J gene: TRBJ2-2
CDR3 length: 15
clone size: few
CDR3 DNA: TGTGCCAGCAGCTTAGAGTCGTCGAACACCGGGGAGCTGTTTTTT
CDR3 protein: CASSLESSNTGELFF

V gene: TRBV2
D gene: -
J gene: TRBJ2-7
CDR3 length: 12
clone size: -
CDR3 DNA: TGTGCCAGCAGTGTCATAAGGGTATGGCAGTACTTC
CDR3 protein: CASSVIRVWQYF

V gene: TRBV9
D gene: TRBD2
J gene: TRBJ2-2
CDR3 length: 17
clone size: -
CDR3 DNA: TGTGCCAGCAGCGTAGGCACGGGGGGGAGGAACACCGGGGAGCTGTTTTTT
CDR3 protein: CASSVGTGGRNTGELFF

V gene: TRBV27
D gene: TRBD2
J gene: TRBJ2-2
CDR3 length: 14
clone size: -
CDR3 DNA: TGTGCCAGCAGTTCGGGACTAGCGGCCGGGGAGCTGTTTTTT
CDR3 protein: CASSSGLAAGELFF

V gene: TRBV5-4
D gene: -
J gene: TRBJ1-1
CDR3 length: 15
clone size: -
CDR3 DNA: TGTGCCAGCAGCTTACCGGGCTCTCTCCGGACTGAAGCTTTCTTT
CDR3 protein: CASSLPGSLRTEAFF

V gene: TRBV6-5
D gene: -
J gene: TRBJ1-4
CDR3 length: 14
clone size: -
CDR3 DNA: TGTGCCAGCAGTTGGGGTCTTTCTAATGAAAAACTGTTTTTT
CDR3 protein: CASSWGLSNEKLFF

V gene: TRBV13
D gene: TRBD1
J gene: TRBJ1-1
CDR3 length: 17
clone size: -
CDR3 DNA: TGTGCCAGCAGCTCAGAGCTGGCCGGGACAGGGAGAACTGAAGCTTTCTTT
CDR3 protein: CASSSELAGTGRTEAFF

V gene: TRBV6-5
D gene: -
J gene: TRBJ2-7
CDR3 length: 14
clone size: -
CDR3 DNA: TGTGCCAGCAGTCTGCCCGGGCGCCCTCTTGAGCAGTACTTC
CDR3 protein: CASSLPGRPLEQYF

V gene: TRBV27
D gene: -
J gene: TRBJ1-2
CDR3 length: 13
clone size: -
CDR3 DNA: TGTGCCAGCAGTTCCCGACAGGAATATGGCTACACCTTC
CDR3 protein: CASSSRQEYGYTF

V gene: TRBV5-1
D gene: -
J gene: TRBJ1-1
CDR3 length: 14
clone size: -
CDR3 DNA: TGCGCCAGCAGCTTGGATCTTAGGGGCACTGAAGCTTTCTTT
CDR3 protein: CASSLDLRGTEAFF

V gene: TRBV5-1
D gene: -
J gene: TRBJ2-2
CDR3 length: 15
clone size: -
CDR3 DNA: TGCGCCAGCAGCTTGGACGGTATGAACACCGGGGAGCTGTTTTTT
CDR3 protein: CASSLDGMNTGELFF

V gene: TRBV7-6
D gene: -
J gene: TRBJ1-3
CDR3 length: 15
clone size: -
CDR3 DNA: TGTGCCAGCAGCTTAGAACTACAGGGTACGGGCACCATATATTTT
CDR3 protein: CASSLELQGTGTIYF

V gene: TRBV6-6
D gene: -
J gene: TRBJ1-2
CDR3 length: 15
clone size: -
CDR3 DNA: TGTGCCAGCACCGCTGCCGGGACATCTAACTATGGCTACACCTTC
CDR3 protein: CASTAAGTSNYGYTF

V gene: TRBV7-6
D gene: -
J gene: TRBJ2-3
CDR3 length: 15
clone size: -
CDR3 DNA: TGTGCCAGCAGCTTCTCATTGTATGGCACAGATACGCAGTATTTT
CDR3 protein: CASSFSLYGTDTQYF

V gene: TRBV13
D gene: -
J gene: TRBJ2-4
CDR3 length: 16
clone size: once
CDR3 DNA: TGTGCCAGCAGCCCCCCGGGACTCGACGGGGGAAACATTCAGTACTTC
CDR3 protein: CASSPPGLDGGNIQYF

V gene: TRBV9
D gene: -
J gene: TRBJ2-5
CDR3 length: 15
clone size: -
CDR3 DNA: TGTGCCAGCAGCCTCCAGGGGACCTCCCAAGAGACCCAGTACTTC
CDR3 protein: CASSLQGTSQETQYF

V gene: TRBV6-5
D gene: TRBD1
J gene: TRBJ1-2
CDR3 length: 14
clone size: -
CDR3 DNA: TGTGCCAGCAGTCCGGGACAGGGGGCCGATGGCTACACCTTC
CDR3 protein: CASSPGQGADGYTF

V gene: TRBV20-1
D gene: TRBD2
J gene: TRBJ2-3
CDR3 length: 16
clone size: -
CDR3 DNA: TGCAGTGCTAGTCTACTAGCGGGGGGGCCCGGCGATACGCAGTATTTT
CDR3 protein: CSASLLAGGPGDTQYF

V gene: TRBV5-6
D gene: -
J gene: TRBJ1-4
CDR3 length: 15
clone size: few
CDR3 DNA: TGTGCCAGCAGCTTGGTCGGGCTGACTAATGAAAAACTGTTTTTT
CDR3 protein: CASSLVGLTNEKLFF

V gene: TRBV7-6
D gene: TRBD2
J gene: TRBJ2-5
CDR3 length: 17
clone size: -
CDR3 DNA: TGTGCCAGCAGCCCAGCGACTAGCGTACGGGATTTAGAGACCCAGTACTTC
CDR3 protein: CASSPATSVRDLETQYF

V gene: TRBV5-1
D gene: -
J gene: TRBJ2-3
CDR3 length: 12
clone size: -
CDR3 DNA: TGCGCCAGCAGCTTGGTGGGAGATACGCAGTATTTT
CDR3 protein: CASSLVGDTQYF

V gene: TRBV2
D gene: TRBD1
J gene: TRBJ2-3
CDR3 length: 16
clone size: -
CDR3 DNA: TGTGCCAGCAGTCGGGACAGGGGACCTAGCACAGATACGCAGTATTTT
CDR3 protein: CASSRDRGPSTDTQYF

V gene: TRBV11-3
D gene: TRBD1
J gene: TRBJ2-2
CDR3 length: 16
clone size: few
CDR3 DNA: TGTGCCAGCAGCCCCCCGGCGACAGGGGCCCTAGGGGAGCTGTTTTTT
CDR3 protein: CASSPPATGALGELFF

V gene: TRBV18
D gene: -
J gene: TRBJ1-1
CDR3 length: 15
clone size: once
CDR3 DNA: TGTGCCAGCTCCCCACGACTCAGACAGAACACTGAAGCTTTCTTT
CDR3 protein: CASSPRLRQNTEAFF

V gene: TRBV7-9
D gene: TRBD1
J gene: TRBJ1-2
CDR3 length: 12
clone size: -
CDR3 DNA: TGTGCCAGCAGCGGACAGGACTATGGCTACACCTTC
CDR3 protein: CASSGQDYGYTF

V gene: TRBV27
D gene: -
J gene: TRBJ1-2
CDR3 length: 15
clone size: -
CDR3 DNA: TGTGCCAGCAGTTTATCGCGACACCTTAACTATGGCTACACCTTC
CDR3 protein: CASSLSRHLNYGYTF

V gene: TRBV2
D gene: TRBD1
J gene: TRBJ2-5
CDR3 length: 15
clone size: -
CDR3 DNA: TGTGCCAGCAGGGGACAGGGGGCCCTACAAGAGACCCAGTACTTC
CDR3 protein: CASRGQGALQETQYF

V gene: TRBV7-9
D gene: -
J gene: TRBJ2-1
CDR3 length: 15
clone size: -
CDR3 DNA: TGTGCCAGCAGACCCGGGACGGGCTCCTACAATGAGCAGTTCTTC
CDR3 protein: CASRPGTGSYNEQFF

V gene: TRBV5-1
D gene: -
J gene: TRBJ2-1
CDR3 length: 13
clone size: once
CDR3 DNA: TGCGCCAGCGGATTGGACAACTACAATGAGCAGTTCTTC
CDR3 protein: CASGLDNYNEQFF

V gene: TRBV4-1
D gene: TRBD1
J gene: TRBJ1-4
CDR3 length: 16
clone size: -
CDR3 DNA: TGCGCCAGCAGCCTTGAACCGGGACAGGGAAATGAAAAACTGTTTTTT
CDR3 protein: CASSLEPGQGNEKLFF

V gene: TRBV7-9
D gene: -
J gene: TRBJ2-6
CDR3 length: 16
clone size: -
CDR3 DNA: TGTGCCAGCACCGTGGGGGGAAGCTCTGGGGCCAACGTCCTGACTTTC
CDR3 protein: CASTVGGSSGANVLTF

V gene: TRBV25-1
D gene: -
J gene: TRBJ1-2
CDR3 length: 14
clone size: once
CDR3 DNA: TGTGCCAGCAGTAGTCGCTCGCAAGACTATGGCTACACCTTC
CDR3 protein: CASSSRSQDYGYTF

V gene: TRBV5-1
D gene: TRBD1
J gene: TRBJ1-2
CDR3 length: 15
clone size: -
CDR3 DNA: TGCGCCAGCAGCTTGGCAGGGACAGATAACTATGGCTACACCTTC
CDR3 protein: CASSLAGTDNYGYTF

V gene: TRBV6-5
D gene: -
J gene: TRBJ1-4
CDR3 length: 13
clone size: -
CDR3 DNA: TGTGCCACCAAAGCGGGACCCCTGGAAAAACTGTTTTTT
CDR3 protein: CATKAGPLEKLFF

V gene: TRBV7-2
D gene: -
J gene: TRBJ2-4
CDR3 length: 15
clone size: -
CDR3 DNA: TGTGCCAGCAGCTTATCGACGATGCGACTAAACATTCAGTACTTC
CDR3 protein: CASSLSTMRLNIQYF

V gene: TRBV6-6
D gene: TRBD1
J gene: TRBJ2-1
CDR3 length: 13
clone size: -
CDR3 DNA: TGTGCCAGCAGTCGGGACAGCTACAATGAGCAGTTCTTC
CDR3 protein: CASSRDSYNEQFF

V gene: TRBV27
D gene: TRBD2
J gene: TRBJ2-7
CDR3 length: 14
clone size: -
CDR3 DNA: TGTGCCAGCAGTTTATATGGGACTACCTACGAGCAGTACTTC
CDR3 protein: CASSLYGTTYEQYF

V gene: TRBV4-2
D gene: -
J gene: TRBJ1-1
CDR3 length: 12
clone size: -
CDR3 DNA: TGTGCCAGCAGCCAAGATCTGACACCGGGGATCTTT
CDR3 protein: CASSQDLTPGIF

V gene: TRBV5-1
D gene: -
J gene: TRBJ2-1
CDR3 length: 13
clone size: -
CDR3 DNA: TGCGCCAGCAGCTTGGATGGCGCCACCGAGCAGTTCTTC
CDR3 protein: CASSLDGATEQFF

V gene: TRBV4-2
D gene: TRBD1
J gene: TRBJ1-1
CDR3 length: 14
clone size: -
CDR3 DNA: TGTGCCAGCAGCCGGGACAGGGTGGAAACTGAAGCTTTCTTT
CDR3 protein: CASSRDRVETEAFF

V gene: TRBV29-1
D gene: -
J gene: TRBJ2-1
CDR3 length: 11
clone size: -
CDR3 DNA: TGCAGCATCTCATGGGGCAATGAGCAGTTCTTC
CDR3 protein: CSISWGNEQFF

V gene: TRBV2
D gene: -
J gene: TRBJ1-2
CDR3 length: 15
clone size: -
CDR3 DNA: TGTGCCAGCAGTGCGGGAGGAAAGGGGATTTATGGCTACACCTTC
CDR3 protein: CASSAGGKGIYGYTF

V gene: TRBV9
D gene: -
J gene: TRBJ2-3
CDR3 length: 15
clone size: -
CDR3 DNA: TGTGCCAGCAGCGCCAGACAGGCGGGCACAGATACGCAGTATTTT
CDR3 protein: CASSARQAGTDTQYF

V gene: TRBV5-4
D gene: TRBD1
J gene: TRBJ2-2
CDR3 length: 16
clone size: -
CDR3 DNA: TGTGCCAGCAGCTTGGCCCCTGCAGGGGGCCCCGGGGAGCTGTTTTTT
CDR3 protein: CASSLAPAGGPGELFF

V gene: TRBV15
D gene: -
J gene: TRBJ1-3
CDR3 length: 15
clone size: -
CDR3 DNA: TGTGCCACCAGCAGAGATCCGAACTCTGGAAACACCATATATTTT
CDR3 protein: CATSRDPNSGNTIYF

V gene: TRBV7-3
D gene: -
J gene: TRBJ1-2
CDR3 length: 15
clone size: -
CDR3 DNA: TGTGCCAGCAGCCTACTGGCGGGGGGTGTGAGTGGCTACACCTTC
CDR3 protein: CASSLLAGGVSGYTF